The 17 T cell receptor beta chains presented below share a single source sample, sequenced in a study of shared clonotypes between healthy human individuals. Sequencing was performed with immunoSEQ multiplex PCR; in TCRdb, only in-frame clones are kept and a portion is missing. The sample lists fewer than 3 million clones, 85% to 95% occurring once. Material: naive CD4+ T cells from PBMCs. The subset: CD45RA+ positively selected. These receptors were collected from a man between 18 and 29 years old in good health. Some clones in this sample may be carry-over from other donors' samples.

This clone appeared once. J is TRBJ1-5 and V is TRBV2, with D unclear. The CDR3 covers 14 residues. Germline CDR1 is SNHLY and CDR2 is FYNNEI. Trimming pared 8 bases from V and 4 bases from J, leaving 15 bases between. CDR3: CASGEVSGNQPQHF. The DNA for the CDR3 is TGTGCCAGCGGGGAAGTTTCGGGAAATCAGCCCCAGCATTTT.

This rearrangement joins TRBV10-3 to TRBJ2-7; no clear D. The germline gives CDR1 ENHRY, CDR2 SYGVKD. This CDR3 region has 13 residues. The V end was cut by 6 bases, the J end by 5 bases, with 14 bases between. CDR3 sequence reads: CAIRVGSTHEQYF. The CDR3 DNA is TGTGCCATCAGGGTTGGCAGTACCCACGAGCAGTACTTC.

The CDR3 protein is CSARDRDRRDTQYF. For the CDR3, the DNA is TGCAGCGCCCGTGACAGGGATCGGAGAGATACGCAGTATTTT. The chain carries TRBV29-1 and TRBJ2-3; the match to TRBD1 covers 7 bases. This CDR3 spans 14 amino acids. Germline loops: CDR1 SQVTM, CDR2 ANQGSEA. The V gene end was trimmed by 7 bases and the J gene end by 5 bases; junction bases not matched to a gene: 12.

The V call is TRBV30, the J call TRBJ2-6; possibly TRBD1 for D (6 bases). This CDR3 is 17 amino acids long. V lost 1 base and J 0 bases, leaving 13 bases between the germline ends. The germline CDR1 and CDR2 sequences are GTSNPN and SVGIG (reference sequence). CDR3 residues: CAWSGNRASSGANVLTF. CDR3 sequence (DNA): TGTGCCTGGAGTGGTAACAGGGCAAGCTCTGGGGCCAACGTCCTGACTTTC.

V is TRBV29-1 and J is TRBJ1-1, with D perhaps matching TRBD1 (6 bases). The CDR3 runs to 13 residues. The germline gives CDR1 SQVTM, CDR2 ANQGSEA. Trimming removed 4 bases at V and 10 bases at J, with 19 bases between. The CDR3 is CSVAAGQLQAAFF. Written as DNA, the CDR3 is TGCAGCGTTGCAGCCGGACAGCTCCAAGCAGCTTTCTTT.

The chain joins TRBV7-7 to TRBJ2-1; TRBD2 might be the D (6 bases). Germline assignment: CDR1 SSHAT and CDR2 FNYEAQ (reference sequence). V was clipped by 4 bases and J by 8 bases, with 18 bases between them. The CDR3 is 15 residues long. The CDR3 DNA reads TGTGCCAGCAGCTCCCAGGGCGGGGTTGAGTATGAGCAGTTCTTC. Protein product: CASSSQGGVEYEQFF.

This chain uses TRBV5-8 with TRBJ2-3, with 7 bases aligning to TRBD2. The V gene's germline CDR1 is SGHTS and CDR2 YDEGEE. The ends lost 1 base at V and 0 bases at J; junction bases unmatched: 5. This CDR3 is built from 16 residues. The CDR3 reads CASSLSLAASTDTQYF. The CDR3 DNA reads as TGTGCCAGCAGCTTGAGCCTAGCGGCTAGCACAGATACGCAGTATTTT. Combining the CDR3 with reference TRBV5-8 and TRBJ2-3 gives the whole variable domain EAGVTQSPTHLIKTRGQQATLRCSPISGHTSVYWYQQALGLGLQFLLWYDEGEERNRGNFPPRFSGRQFPNYSSELNVNALELEDSALYLCASSLSLAASTDTQYFGPGTRLTVL.

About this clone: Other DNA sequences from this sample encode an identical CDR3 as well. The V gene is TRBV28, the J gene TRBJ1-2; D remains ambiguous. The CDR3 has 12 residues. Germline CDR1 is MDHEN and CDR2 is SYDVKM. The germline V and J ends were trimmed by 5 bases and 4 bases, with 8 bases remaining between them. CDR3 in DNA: TGTGCCAGCAGTCTTTCTCGCTATGGCTACACCTTC. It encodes CASSLSRYGYTF.

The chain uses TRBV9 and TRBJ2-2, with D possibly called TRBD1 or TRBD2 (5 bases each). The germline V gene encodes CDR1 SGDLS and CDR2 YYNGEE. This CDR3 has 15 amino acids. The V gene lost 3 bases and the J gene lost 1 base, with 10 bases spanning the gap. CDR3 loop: CASSAWDGNTGELFF. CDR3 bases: TGTGCCAGCAGCGCCTGGGACGGGAACACCGGGGAGCTGTTTTTT.

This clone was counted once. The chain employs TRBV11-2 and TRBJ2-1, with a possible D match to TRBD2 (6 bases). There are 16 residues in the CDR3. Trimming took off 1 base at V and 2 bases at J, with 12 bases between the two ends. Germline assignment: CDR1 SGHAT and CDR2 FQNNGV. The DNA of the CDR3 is TGTGCCAGCAGCTTAGTAAATAGCGGACCCTACAATGAGCAGTTCTTC. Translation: CASSLVNSGPYNEQFF.

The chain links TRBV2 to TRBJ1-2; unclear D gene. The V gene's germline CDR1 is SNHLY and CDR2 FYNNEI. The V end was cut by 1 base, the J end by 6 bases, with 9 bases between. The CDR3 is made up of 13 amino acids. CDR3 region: CASSEGPLDGYTF. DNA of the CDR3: TGTGCCAGCAGTGAAGGACCCCTGGATGGCTACACCTTC. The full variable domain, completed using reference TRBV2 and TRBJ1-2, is EPEVTQTPSHQVTQMGQEVILRCVPISNHLYFYWYRQILGQKVEFLVSFYNNEISEKSEIFDDQFSVERPDGSNFTLKIRSTKLEDSAMYFCASSEGPLDGYTFGSGTRLTVV.

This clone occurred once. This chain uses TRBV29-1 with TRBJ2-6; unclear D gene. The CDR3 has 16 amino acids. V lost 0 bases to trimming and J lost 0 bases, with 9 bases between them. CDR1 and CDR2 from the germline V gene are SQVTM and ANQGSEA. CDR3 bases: TGCAGCGTTGAAGACAGCCAGTACTCTGGGGCCAACGTCCTGACTTTC. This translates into CSVEDSQYSGANVLTF. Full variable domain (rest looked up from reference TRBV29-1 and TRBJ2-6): SAVISQKPSRDICQRGTSLTIQCQVDSQVTMMFWYRQQPGQSLTLIATANQGSEATYESGFVIDKFPISRPNLTFSTLTVSNMSPEDSSIYLCSVEDSQYSGANVLTFGAGSRLTVL.

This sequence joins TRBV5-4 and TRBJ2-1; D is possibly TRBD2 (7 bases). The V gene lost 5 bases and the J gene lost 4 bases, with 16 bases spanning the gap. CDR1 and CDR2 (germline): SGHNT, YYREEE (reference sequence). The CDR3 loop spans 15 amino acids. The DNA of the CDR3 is TGTGCCAGCAGTATGGGGGCGGGAGAATACAATGAGCAGTTCTTC. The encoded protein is CASSMGAGEYNEQFF.

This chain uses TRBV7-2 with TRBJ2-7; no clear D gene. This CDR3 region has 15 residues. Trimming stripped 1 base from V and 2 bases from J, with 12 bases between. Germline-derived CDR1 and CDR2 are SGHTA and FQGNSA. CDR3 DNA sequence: TGTGCCAGCAGCTTAGAACTTCTGGGAACCTACGAGCAGTACTTC. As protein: CASSLELLGTYEQYF.

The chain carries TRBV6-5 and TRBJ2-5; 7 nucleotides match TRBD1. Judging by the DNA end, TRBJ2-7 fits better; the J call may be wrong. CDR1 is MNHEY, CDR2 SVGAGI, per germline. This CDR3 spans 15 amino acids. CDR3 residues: CASTTHPGQSYEQYF. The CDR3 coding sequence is TGTGCCAGCACCACCCATCCGGGACAGTCCTACGAGCAGTACTTC.

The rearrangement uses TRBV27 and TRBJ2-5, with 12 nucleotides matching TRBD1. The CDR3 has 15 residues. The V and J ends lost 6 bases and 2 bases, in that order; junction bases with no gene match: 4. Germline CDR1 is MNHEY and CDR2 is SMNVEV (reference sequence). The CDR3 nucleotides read TGTGCCAGCAGCTGGGACAGGGGGCGTCAAGAGACCCAGTACTTC. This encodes CASSWDRGRQETQYF.

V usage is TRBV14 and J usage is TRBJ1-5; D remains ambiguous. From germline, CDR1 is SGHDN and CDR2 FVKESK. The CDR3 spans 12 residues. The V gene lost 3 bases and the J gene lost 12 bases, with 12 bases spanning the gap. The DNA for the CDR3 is TGTGCCAGCAGCCAGTCTGCAGGTCGCCAGCATTTT. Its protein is CASSQSAGRQHF.